This TCR beta chain came from a study of identical twins. General observations from the study: Some out-of-frame alpha sequences were shared by twins, and these showed excess low generation probability. Zero-insertion analyses could be partly confounded by invariant MAIT and iNKT cells.

TCRdb recomputed calls from the 5' RACE reads with MiXCR, one row per CDR3 protein. The table lists roughly 240,000 distinct CDR3 sequences, 6.5% to 9% of them singletons, with about 5.6% in the top ten. Germline CDR1 reads MRHNA; CDR2 reads SNTAGT. V shed 6 bases, J shed 4 bases, and the junction held 3 bases outside the gene matches. The CDR3 extends over 14 amino acids. In regard to this clonotype: Its cognate antigen is unknown.

These data were also reused for a study on yellow fever vaccine responses in identical twins.

The sequenced material came from CD8+ T cells sorted from blood. This chain joins TRBV6-4 and TRBJ2-3, with 11 bases lining up with TRBD2. The clonotype originates from a woman aged 18-29 years in good health. For the CDR3, the DNA is TGTGCCAGCAGCCGGACTAGCGGGTCAGATACGCAGTATTTT. As protein: CASSRTSGSDTQYF.